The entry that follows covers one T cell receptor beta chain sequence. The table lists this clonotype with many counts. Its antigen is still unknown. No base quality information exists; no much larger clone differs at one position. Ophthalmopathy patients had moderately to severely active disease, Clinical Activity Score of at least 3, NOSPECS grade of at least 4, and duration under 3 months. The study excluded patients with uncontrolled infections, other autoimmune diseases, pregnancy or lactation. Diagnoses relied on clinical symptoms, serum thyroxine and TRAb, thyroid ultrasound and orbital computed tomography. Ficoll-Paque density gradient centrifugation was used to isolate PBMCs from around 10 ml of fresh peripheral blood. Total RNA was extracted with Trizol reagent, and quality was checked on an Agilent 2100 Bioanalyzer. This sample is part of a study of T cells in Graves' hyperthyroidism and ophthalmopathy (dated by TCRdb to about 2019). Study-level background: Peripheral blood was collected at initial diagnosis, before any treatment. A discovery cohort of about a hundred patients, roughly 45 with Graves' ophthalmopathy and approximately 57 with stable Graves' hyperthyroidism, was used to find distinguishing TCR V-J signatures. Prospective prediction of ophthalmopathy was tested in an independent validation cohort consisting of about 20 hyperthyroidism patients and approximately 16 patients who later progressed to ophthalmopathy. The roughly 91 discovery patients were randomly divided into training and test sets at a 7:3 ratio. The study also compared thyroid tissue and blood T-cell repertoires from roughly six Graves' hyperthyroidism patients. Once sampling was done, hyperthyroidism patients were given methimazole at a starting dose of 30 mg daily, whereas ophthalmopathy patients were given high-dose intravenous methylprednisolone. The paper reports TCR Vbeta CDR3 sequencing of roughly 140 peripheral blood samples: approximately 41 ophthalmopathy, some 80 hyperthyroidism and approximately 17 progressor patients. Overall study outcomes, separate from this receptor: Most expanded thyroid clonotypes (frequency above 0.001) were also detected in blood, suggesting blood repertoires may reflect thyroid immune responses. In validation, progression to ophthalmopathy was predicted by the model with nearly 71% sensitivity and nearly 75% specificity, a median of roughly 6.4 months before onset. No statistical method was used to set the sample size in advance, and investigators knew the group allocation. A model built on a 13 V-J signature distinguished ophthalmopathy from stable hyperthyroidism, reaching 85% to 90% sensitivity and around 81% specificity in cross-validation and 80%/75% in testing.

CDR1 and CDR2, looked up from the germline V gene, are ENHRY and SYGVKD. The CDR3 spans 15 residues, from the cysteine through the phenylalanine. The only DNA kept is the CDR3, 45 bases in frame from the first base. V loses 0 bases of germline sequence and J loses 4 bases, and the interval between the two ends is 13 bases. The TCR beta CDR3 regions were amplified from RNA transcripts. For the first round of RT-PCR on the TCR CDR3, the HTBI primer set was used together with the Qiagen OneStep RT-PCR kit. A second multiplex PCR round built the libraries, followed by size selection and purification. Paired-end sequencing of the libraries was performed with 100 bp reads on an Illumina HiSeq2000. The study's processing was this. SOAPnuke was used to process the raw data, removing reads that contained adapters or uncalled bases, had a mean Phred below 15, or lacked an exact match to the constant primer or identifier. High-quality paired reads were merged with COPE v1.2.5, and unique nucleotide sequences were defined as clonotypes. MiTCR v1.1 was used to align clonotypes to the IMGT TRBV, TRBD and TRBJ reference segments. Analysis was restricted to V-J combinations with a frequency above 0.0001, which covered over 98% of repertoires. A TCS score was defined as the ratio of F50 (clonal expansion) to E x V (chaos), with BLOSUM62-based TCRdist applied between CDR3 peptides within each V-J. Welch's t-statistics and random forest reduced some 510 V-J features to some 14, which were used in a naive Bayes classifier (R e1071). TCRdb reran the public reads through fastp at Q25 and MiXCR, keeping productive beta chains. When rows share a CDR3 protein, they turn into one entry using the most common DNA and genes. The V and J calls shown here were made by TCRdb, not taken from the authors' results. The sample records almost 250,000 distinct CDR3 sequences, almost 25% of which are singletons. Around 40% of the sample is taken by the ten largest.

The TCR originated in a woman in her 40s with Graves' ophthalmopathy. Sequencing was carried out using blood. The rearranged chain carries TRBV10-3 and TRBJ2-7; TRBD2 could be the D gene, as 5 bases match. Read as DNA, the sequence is TGTGCCATCAGTGAGTCAATTGTCGGGGATTACGAGCAGTACTTC. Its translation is CAISESIVGDYEQYF.